The clone carrying this TCR beta chain was observed a few times. What it binds is not known. This sample was included in a study of T-cell reconstitution after alpha-beta-depleted transplantation in children. Overall study results and limits: Several hundred expanded graft clones reportedly were the source of alpha-beta T cells about two months after transplant.

For TCRbeta, the library was prepared with unique molecular identifiers. MiXCR, run by TCRdb on the PCR reads, gives a single entry per CDR3 protein. The profile shows approximately 980,000 distinct CDR3 sequences, about 31% of them singletons. The sequence was collected from a boy under two years old who had a stem cell transplant for SCID, so the T cells may come from the graft donor. The specimen comprised PBMCs, mostly from graft donor cells, sampled 360 days after TCRalphabeta/CD19-depleted stem cell transplant.

CDR3 protein: CASSETRQSSYNEQFF. The CDR3 DNA follows: TGTGCCAGCAGTGAAACCAGACAGAGCTCCTACAATGAGCAGTTCTTC. The chain uses TRBV2 and TRBJ2-1; tentative D call: TRBD1 (5 bases). V gave up 2 bases and J gave up 0 bases, with 11 bases separating them. Germline CDR1 and CDR2: SNHLY and FYNNEI. This CDR3 region has 16 residues. The whole variable domain, filled in from reference TRBV2 and TRBJ2-1, reads EPEVTQTPSHQVTQMGQEVILRCVPISNHLYFYWYRQILGQKVEFLVSFYNNEISEKSEIFDDQFSVERPDGSNFTLKIRSTKLEDSAMYFCASSETRQSSYNEQFFGPGTRLTVL.